This section outlines one T cell receptor beta chain sequence together with its context. Its antigen is not yet known. No base quality values were provided; no much bigger clone lies one nucleotide off. The germline V end is reduced by 5 bases and the J end by 6 bases; junction bases left unmatched: 9. Its CDR3 holds 16 amino acids, cysteine through phenylalanine. CDR3 DNA only is kept here, 48 bases in frame from base 1. Reading the germline V gene gives CDR1 SGHDT and CDR2 YYEEEE. This entry belongs to a study of blood T cell repertoires in COVID-19 (dated by TCRdb to the early 2020s). About the investigation overall: Samples covering the acute and convalescent phases of COVID-19 were provided by collaborators in the United States, Italy and Spain. The material from the prospective study consisted of cDNA or gDNA derived from T cells, B-cell-depleted T cells, or PBMCs. Where available, HLA class I and class II types were obtained from metadata supplied by the sample provider rather than from assay-based typing. The samples were drawn from two sources: the first 160 participants of the ongoing ImmuneRACE study, and fewer than 1,500 subjects contributed by 6 global collaborators. The dataset comprised deeply sampled blood TCRbeta repertoires from subjects exposed to, actively infected with, or recovered from COVID-19. The repertoires were released in a freely available public database meant as a resource for research on the immune response to SARS-CoV-2. Sample metadata almost always included a de-identified subject ID, COVID-19 status, age in years and sex. Points the paper makes about the study in general: The amount of clinical and demographic metadata varied by source and participant and was provided uncurated.

TCRbeta CDR3 regions were amplified from genomic DNA using the immunoSEQ Assay, a bias-controlled multiplex PCR. Per the original workflow: The number of nucleated cells in each sample was estimated by amplification of reference gene primers within the assay. Sequence reads were collapsed and filtered to measure the absolute abundance of every unique TCRbeta CDR3 rearrangement. For each sample, productive Simpson clonality was calculated as the square root of Simpson's diversity index over productive rearrangements. The table was pulled from immuneACCESS by TCRdb, which kept in-frame rearrangements only. Such tables lose some clones; where checked, under half of the loss comes from unresolved V genes, and the rest has no known cause. The V and J calls and clone size come from that table; D and trimming were worked out from the DNA. In all, the sample holds fewer than 110,000 clones, and more than 75% of those were seen once. Jointly, the top ten make up approximately 10% of the sample.

Each collaborating institution followed its own protocols to collect whole blood in K2EDTA tubes. For TCRbeta analysis, collaborators shipped samples in one of three forms: frozen whole blood, isolated PBMCs, or DNA extracted from either of those sample types. The source is a woman younger than 45 with acute or convalescent COVID-19. Material for sequencing was peripheral blood. Recombination connected TRBV5-6 to TRBJ2-2; 11 bases in between match TRBD2. The CDR3 loop reads CASRLLAGGPPGELFF. The bases are TGTGCCAGCAGGCTTTTAGCGGGGGGGCCTCCCGGGGAGCTGTTTTTT.